Listed below are T cell receptor beta chains from one sample, sequenced in a study of beta chain features in type 1 diabetes. TCRdb's table, derived via immunoSEQ multiplex PCR, lists solely in-frame clones and lacks some. The repertoire has over 15,000 clones, roughly 44% of them found once; the top ten carry roughly 0.56%. Specimen: stem cell memory CD4+ T cells from blood. These receptor sequences come from a middle-aged woman in good health. Both conserved end residues are part of each CDR3. Fields, in order: CDR3 protein, V gene, J gene.

CSVGGQLNTEAFF,TRBV29-1,TRBJ1-1
CASSYNLAYEQYF,TRBV27,TRBJ2-7
CASSEAPGQGLGGYTF,TRBV25-1,TRBJ1-2
CASSIQGGSTEAFF,TRBV19,TRBJ1-1
CASSLHRESGTEAFF,TRBV2,TRBJ1-1
CASSDPYGTGYEQYF,TRBV6-1,.
CASGDTTVPYGYTF,TRBV19,TRBJ1-2
CASRDRVNTEAFF,TRBV10-1,TRBJ1-1
CAGGTGVKESEQYF,TRBV6-1,TRBJ2-7
CASKAIRYSEKLFF,TRBV6-1,TRBJ1-4
CATSRPLEETQYF,TRBV10-1,TRBJ2-5
CASSPRQKETQYF,TRBV18,TRBJ2-5
CASSQAVRLAGGPYNEQFF,TRBV14,TRBJ2-1
CASSWAGTSGRSSDTQYF,TRBV5-6,TRBJ2-3
CASTRTNRDEQYF,TRBV19,TRBJ2-7
CASSPREQVNNEQFF,TRBV18,TRBJ2-1
CASSGLTGWSEQFF,TRBV11-2,TRBJ2-1
CASSLRRGRTDTQYF,TRBV11-2,TRBJ2-3
CASSASAGGLYEQYF,TRBV6-5,TRBJ2-7
CASSPGQVGQPQHF,TRBV18,TRBJ1-5
CASSPSAATDTQYF,TRBV7-9,TRBJ2-3
CASTQTSGGRQYF,TRBV5-6,TRBJ2-7
CASSEAEADYEQYF,TRBV6-1,TRBJ2-7
CAISESVLAGDAPDTQYF,TRBV10-3,TRBJ2-3
CASSISQLAKNIQYF,TRBV2,TRBJ2-4
CASRNRGLYEQYF,TRBV6-5,TRBJ2-7
CASSFQGSNQPQHF,TRBV7-2,TRBJ1-5
CASIPTGVFYEQYF,TRBV10-2,TRBJ2-7
CASSNLGQSYEQYF,TRBV18,TRBJ2-7
CAIARTEGSYGYTF,TRBV10-3,TRBJ1-2
CASTPVLAGGKNTQYF,TRBV2,TRBJ2-3
CASSYGPGVNSPLHF,TRBV19,TRBJ1-6